This T cell receptor beta chain was observed in a study of blood T cells in healthy people across ages. Primed by a sample-barcoded 5' primer and a J-beta primer mix, a second PCR proceeded for 7 to 11 cycles. MiXCR was run by TCRdb on the 5' RACE reads, yielding one entry per CDR3 protein. The sample has about 780,000 distinct CDR3 sequences, about 42% seen once; the top ten hold approximately 18%. General observations from the study: When set beside aged donors, long-lived donors presented more naive CD4+ cells and higher diversity.

A note on this clonotype: Its matching antigen is unknown.

Germline CDR1 and CDR2: MNHNS and SASEGT. The CDR3 loop spans 15 amino acids. The sample taken for sequencing was blood. The chain is built from TRBV6-1 and TRBJ2-4, with TRBD1 identical over 9 bases. The J call may not be correct, given that the DNA end is closer to TRBJ2-7. This TCR came from a man at least 80 years old in good health. The CDR3 nucleotides are TGTGCCAGCTCTCAACCGGGACAGGGACCCTACGAGCAGTACTTC. This gives the protein CASSQPGQGPYEQYF.